The sequence of this TCR beta chain was determined in a study of cytomegalovirus exposure and HLA in healthy donors. Germline V gene lookup returns CDR1 LNHDA and CDR2 SQIVND (reference sequence). This CDR3 spans 14 amino acids. After removal of 8 bases from V and 6 bases from J, the junction contained 7 bases not matched to a gene. PCR involved 60 Vbeta and 13 Jbeta primers. Assay: immunoSEQ multiplex PCR; the TCRdb copy retains only in-frame clones and omits some. The data show 52,000 or so clones, with about 84% seen just once and around 1.5% held by the top ten. The TCR sequence derives from a female donor in good health and CMV-seronegative. Sequencing was performed on PBMCs. The J gene is TRBJ1-5, the V gene TRBV19; the match to TRBD1 covers 10 bases. The CDR3 DNA follows: TGTGCCAGTCAAGACAGGGGGCTGATTCAGCCCCAGCATTTT. Protein: CASQDRGLIQPQHF.